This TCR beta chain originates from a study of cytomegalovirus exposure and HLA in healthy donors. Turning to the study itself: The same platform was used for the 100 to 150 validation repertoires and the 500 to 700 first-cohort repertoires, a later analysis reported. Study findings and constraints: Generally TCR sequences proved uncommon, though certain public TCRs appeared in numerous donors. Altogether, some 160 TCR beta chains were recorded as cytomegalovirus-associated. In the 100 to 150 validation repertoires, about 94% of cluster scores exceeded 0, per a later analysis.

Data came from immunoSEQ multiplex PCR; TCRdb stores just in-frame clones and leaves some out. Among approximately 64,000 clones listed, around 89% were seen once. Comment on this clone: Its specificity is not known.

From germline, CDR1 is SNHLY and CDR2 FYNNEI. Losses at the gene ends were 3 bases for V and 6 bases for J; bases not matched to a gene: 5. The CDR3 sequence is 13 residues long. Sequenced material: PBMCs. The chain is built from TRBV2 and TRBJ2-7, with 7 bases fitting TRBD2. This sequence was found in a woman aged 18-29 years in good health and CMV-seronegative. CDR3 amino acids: CASSDWREGEQYF. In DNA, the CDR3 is TGTGCCAGCAGTGACTGGAGGGAGGGCGAGCAGTACTTC. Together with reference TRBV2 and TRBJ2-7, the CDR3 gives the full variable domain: EPEVTQTPSHQVTQMGQEVILRCVPISNHLYFYWYRQILGQKVEFLVSFYNNEISEKSEIFDDQFSVERPDGSNFTLKIRSTKLEDSAMYFCASSDWREGEQYFGPGTRLTVT.